Each of the 3 T cell receptor beta chains below was sequenced from the same sample in a study of early T cells in non-severe SARS-CoV-2 infection. TCRdb redid the calling of the 5' RACE reads with MiXCR, one entry per CDR3 protein. The table shows approximately 71,000 distinct CDR3 sequences, with 10% to 15% occurring only once. Sequences were obtained from whole blood. The receptors here all came from an adult who was a healthcare worker with PCR-confirmed SARS-CoV-2 infection or an uninfected control (not recorded which).

This clonotype was counted at least ten times. The V call is TRBV5-6, the J call TRBJ1-1; maybe TRBD1 (5 bases). Germline-derived CDR1 and CDR2 are SGHDT and YYEEEE. The V end was cut by 4 bases, the J end by 1 base, with 11 bases between. The CDR3 runs to 14 residues. The CDR3 DNA follows: TGTGCCAGCAGCCCCACTGACAGGAACACTGAAGCTTTCTTT. Translating gives CASSPTDRNTEAFF.

This chain connects TRBV5-1 to TRBJ1-2, with D possibly TRBD1 on 6 matching bases. The germline V and J ends were trimmed by 0 bases and 13 bases, with 13 bases remaining between them. Germline CDR1 is SGHRS and CDR2 is YFSETQ. The CDR3 sequence is 12 residues long. Written as DNA, the CDR3 is TGCGCCAGCAGCTTGGCAGGGGTCGACTGCACCTTC. Its translation: CASSLAGVDCTF. The variable domain in full, with the rest retrieved from reference TRBV5-1 and TRBJ1-2, is KAGVTQTPRYLIKTRGQQVTLSCSPISGHRSVSWYQQTPGQGLQFLFEYFSETQRNKGNFPGRFSGRQFSNSRSEMNVSTLELGDSALYLCASSLAGVDCTFGSGTRLTVV.

The chain has TRBV10-3 and TRBJ2-7; D is ambiguous. The CDR3 extends over 11 amino acids. The germline gives CDR1 ENHRY, CDR2 SYGVKD. Trimming took off 6 bases at V and 7 bases at J, with 10 bases between the two ends. The CDR3 DNA sequence: TGTGCCATCAGCTCCTTGGGGGAGCAGTACTTC. Translating it yields CAISSLGEQYF.